The T cell receptor beta chain described here comes from a study of cytomegalovirus exposure and HLA in healthy donors. This PCR relied on a set of 60 Vbeta primers and 13 Jbeta primers. The data were produced by immunoSEQ multiplex PCR, yet TCRdb's version contains in-frame clones alone and is incomplete. The sample has fewer than 200,000 clones; 80% are singletons. The CDR3 is 15 residues long. V was pared by 0 bases and J by 5 bases, with 11 bases between. CDR1 is LNHDA and CDR2 is SQIVND in the germline V gene (reference sequence). The clonotype was recovered from a woman aged 50 to 65 in good health and CMV-seronegative. The chain has TRBV19 and TRBJ1-5; D not certain. The sample taken for sequencing was PBMCs. The CDR3 DNA sequence: TGTGCCAGTAGTATAGAGGGCTCAAACTATCAGCCCCAGCATTTT. Translated: CASSIEGSNYQPQHF. The full variable domain, in which reference TRBV19 and TRBJ1-5 provide the parts outside the CDR3, is DGGITQSPKYLFRKEGQNVTLSCEQNLNHDAMYWYRQDPGQGLRLIYYSQIVNDFQKGDIAEGYSVSREKKESFPLTVTSAQKNPTAFYLCASSIEGSNYQPQHFGDGTRLSIL.